Presented here are 21 T cell receptor beta chains from one specimen sequenced in a study of PD-1 blockade in classical Hodgkin lymphoma. Profiled with immunoSEQ multiplex PCR; TCRdb holds only in-frame clones, not every one. This sample has tens of thousands of clones, with roughly 91% found just once. All trial patients relapsed after autologous stem cell transplantation. This specimen was peripheral blood mononuclear cells (PBMCs), taken at baseline. These receptors came from a human donor with classical Hodgkin lymphoma.

This clone was recorded only once. The chain employs TRBV5-1 and TRBJ2-2; D gene uncertain. V was cut by 4 bases and J by 6 bases, with 13 bases left in between. Germline CDR1 is SGHRS and CDR2 is YFSETQ. The CDR3 consists of 14 residues. The CDR3 nucleotides read TGCGCCAGCAGCCGCCCGGCCTCCGCCGGGGAGCTGTTTTTT. Protein product: CASSRPASAGELFF.

This chain uses TRBV7-3 with TRBJ2-1; 7 nucleotides align to TRBD2. The CDR3 has 17 amino acids. J lost 7 bases, V lost 4 bases, and 16 bases had no gene match. Germline CDR1 and CDR2: SGHTA and FQGTGA. CDR3 amino acids: CASSSSSGFLGSNEQFF. CDR3 sequence (DNA): TGTGCCAGCAGCTCCTCTAGCGGCTTTCTGGGGTCGAATGAGCAGTTCTTC.

The chain carries TRBV6-6 and TRBJ2-3; 10 bases are a match to TRBD2. V was clipped by 5 bases and J by 4 bases; unmatched bases: 9. CDR3 size: 16 residues. The germline V gene encodes CDR1 MNHNY and CDR2 SVGAGI (reference sequence). DNA for the CDR3: TGTGCCAGCAGTCCGCCGGGACTAGCGACAGCAGATACGCAGTATTTT. Its translation: CASSPPGLATADTQYF.

The J gene is TRBJ2-7, the V gene TRBV5-1; TRBD1 might be the D (5 bases). The CDR3 spans 17 residues. V was pared by 3 bases and J by 0 bases, with 19 bases between. Germline CDR1 is SGHRS and CDR2 is YFSETQ. The CDR3, as DNA: TGCGCCAGCAGCTGGGCCCTGAGACAGAGGAGCTCCTACGAGCAGTACTTC. Its translation: CASSWALRQRSSYEQYF.

The chain links TRBV6-5 to TRBJ2-7; 12 nucleotides agree with TRBD2. Germline lookup yields CDR1 MNHEY and CDR2 SVGAGI. CDR3 length: 15 amino acids. Trimming took 2 bases from V and 7 from J; bases not matched to a gene: 6. CDR3 DNA: TGTGCCAGCAGTTACGGGGGCCTAGCGGGAGGGGAGCAGTACTTC. This encodes CASSYGGLAGGEQYF.

The J gene is TRBJ1-2, the V gene TRBV5-1, with D possibly TRBD1 on 5 matching bases. The CDR3 spans 16 residues. The V gene's germline CDR1 is SGHRS and CDR2 YFSETQ. Trimming cost V 4 bases and J 0 bases, with 16 bases left between them. The CDR3 protein is CASSLSRDRANYGYTF. Written as DNA, the CDR3 is TGCGCCAGCAGCCTCTCACGAGACAGAGCTAACTATGGCTACACCTTC.

The genes are TRBV2 and TRBJ1-1; D may be TRBD1 (6 bases). Germline V gene data show CDR1 as SNHLY and CDR2 as FYNNEI. Trimming removed 0 bases at V and 6 bases at J, with 14 bases between. The CDR3 is made up of 15 amino acids. In DNA form, the CDR3 reads TGTGCCAGCAGTGAAGCTTCTATCAGGACAGCTGAAGCTTTCTTT. Protein sequence: CASSEASIRTAEAFF.

J is TRBJ2-7 and V is TRBV7-6; D is undetermined. CDR3 length equals 13 residues. Germline V lookup: CDR1 SGHVS, CDR2 FNYEAQ. The V gene lost 1 base and the J gene lost 2 bases, with 6 bases spanning the gap. This chain's CDR3 is CASSLGEPYEQYF. CDR3 bases: TGTGCCAGCAGCTTAGGCGAGCCCTACGAGCAGTACTTC.

The chain combines TRBV7-7 with TRBJ2-7; 7 positions match TRBD2. CDR1 SSHAT and CDR2 FNYEAQ come from the germline V gene (reference sequence). The trim removed 1 base at V and 6 bases at J, leaving 9 bases unmatched. This CDR3 region has 15 residues. The CDR3 region has the DNA TGTGCCAGCAGCTTAGTAGGACTAGAAGCGGTCGAGCAGTACTTC. Protein product: CASSLVGLEAVEQYF.

The chain carries TRBV2 and TRBJ2-1, with 7 bases aligning to TRBD1. The CDR3 sequence is 13 residues long. The V and J ends lost 6 bases and 4 bases, in that order; junction bases with no gene match: 3. CDR1 and CDR2 (germline): SNHLY, FYNNEI. This CDR3 reads CASRGTEYNEQFF. CDR3 DNA sequence: TGTGCCAGCAGAGGGACAGAGTACAATGAGCAGTTCTTC. The full variable domain, its missing parts supplied by reference TRBV2 and TRBJ2-1, is EPEVTQTPSHQVTQMGQEVILRCVPISNHLYFYWYRQILGQKVEFLVSFYNNEISEKSEIFDDQFSVERPDGSNFTLKIRSTKLEDSAMYFCASRGTEYNEQFFGPGTRLTVL.

The chain links TRBV11-2 to TRBJ2-3, with a possible D match to TRBD1 (6 bases). Germline V gene data show CDR1 as SGHAT and CDR2 as FQNNGV. Trimming removed 1 base from V and 3 bases from J, with 8 bases in between. The CDR3 is 14 amino acids. The CDR3 DNA reads as TGTGCCAGCAGCTTAGGAAGGGGGACAGATACGCAGTATTTT. Translating gives CASSLGRGTDTQYF. Full variable domain (rest looked up from reference TRBV11-2 and TRBJ2-3): EAGVAQSPRYKIIEKRQSVAFWCNPISGHATLYWYQQILGQGPKLLIQFQNNGVVDDSQLPKDRFSAERLKGVDSTLKIQPAKLEDSAVYLCASSLGRGTDTQYFGPGTRLTVL.

The J gene is TRBJ2-2, the V gene TRBV6-6; D is unclear. With 8 bases removed from V and 7 bases from J, the gap between germline ends came to 5 bases. The germline CDR1 and CDR2 sequences are MNHNY and SVGAGI (reference sequence). The CDR3 loop spans 10 amino acids. The CDR3, as DNA: TGTGCCAGCTTAGACGGGGAGCTGTTTTTT. This gives the protein CASLDGELFF.

The chain carries TRBV7-8 and TRBJ2-1, with 7 bases matching TRBD1. The CDR3 spans 15 residues. From germline, CDR1 is SGHVS and CDR2 FQNEAQ. The J segment lost 7 bases and the V segment lost 7 bases, leaving 13 bases of the junction unmatched. The CDR3 reads CASMLGRGRSNEQFF. DNA of the CDR3: TGTGCCAGCATGTTGGGAAGGGGGCGATCAAATGAGCAGTTCTTC.

The rearrangement links TRBV14 to TRBJ2-1; D possibly corresponds to TRBD1 (6 bases). The germline V and J ends were trimmed by 4 bases and 0 bases, with 22 bases remaining between them. There are 19 residues in the CDR3. Germline V CDR1 and CDR2: SGHDN, FVKESK. The CDR3 loop reads CASSLRTETLLFSYNEQFF. CDR3 sequence (DNA): TGTGCCAGCAGCCTTCGGACAGAGACTCTTCTTTTCTCCTACAATGAGCAGTTCTTC. The complete variable domain, with remaining parts taken from reference TRBV14 and TRBJ2-1, reads EAGVTQFPSHSVIEKGQTVTLRCDPISGHDNLYWYRRVMGKEIKFLLHFVKESKQDESGMPNNRFLAERTGGTYSTLKVQPAELEDSGVYFCASSLRTETLLFSYNEQFFGPGTRLTVL.

The rearrangement uses TRBV27 and TRBJ1-2, with a possible D match to TRBD1 (6 bases). In germline, CDR1 is MNHEY, CDR2 SMNVEV (reference sequence). With 5 bases removed from V and 2 bases from J, the gap between germline ends came to 12 bases. This CDR3 has 14 residues. The CDR3 coding sequence is TGTGCCAGCAGTCCCGGGGGCGGGAACTATGGCTACACCTTC. It encodes CASSPGGGNYGYTF.

The chain is built from TRBV7-9 and TRBJ2-5; D ambiguous. This CDR3 is built from 15 residues. Germline CDR1 reads SEHNR; CDR2 reads FQNEAQ (reference sequence). The V gene lost 5 bases and the J gene lost 0 bases, with 13 bases spanning the gap. CDR3 sequence reads: CASSPPIVYQETQYF. DNA of the CDR3: TGTGCCAGCAGCCCGCCGATAGTGTACCAAGAGACCCAGTACTTC.

The chain is built from TRBV21-1 and TRBJ2-1; the listed D gene, TRBD1, was not tested against the DNA. TRBV21-1 is designated a pseudogene. The CDR3 extends over 15 amino acids. This chain's CDR3 is CASSDRGCSYNEQFF. CDR3 nucleotide sequence: TGTGCCAGCAGCGACAGGGGGTGCTCCTACAATGAGCAGTTCTTC.

This rearrangement joins TRBV4-1 to TRBJ1-3; D gene unclear. The germline gives CDR1 MGHRA, CDR2 YSYEKL. The CDR3 loop spans 20 amino acids. Trimming removed 0 bases from V and 0 bases from J, with 21 bases in between. This chain's CDR3 is CASSQDQAPVLEVSGNTIYF. CDR3 sequence (DNA): TGCGCCAGCAGCCAAGACCAAGCTCCCGTCTTGGAAGTCTCTGGAAACACCATATATTTT.

V is TRBV5-1 and J is TRBJ2-1; 10 bases line up with TRBD2. The ends lost 4 bases at V and 3 bases at J; junction bases unmatched: 7. In germline, CDR1 is SGHRS, CDR2 YFSETQ. The CDR3 totals 16 residues. In nucleotides, the CDR3 is TGCGCCAGCAGCCCAGTCACTAGCGGGGACTACAATGAGCAGTTCTTC. Translated, it gives CASSPVTSGDYNEQFF.

V gene TRBV25-1 combines with J gene TRBJ2-7; 7 bases match TRBD1. After removal of 4 bases from V and 6 bases from J, the junction contained 6 bases not matched to a gene. The CDR3 spans 13 residues. The germline V gene has CDR1 MGHDK and CDR2 SYGVNS. The CDR3 spells CASSAGQASEQYF. In nucleotides, the CDR3 is TGTGCCAGCAGTGCTGGACAGGCGTCCGAGCAGTACTTC.

The chain uses TRBV7-9 and TRBJ1-5; 9 nucleotides match TRBD1. J lost 5 bases, V lost 1 base, and 3 bases had no gene match. The CDR3 is 15 residues long. CDR1 and CDR2 from the germline V gene are SEHNR and FQNEAQ (reference sequence). CDR3 DNA sequence: TGTGCCAGCAGCTTAGGGGGACAGGGTGATCAGCCCCAGCATTTT. Protein product: CASSLGGQGDQPQHF. Complete variable domain (other parts from reference TRBV7-9 and TRBJ1-5): DTGVSQNPRHKITKRGQNVTFRCDPISEHNRLYWYRQTLGQGPEFLTYFQNEAQLEKSRLLSDRFSAERPKGSFSTLEIQRTEQGDSAMYLCASSLGGQGDQPQHFGDGTRLSIL.